This TCR beta chain is from a study of blood T cell repertoires in COVID-19. In the study overall: T cells, B-cell-depleted T cells, or PBMCs supplied cDNA or gDNA.

The data were produced by immunoSEQ multiplex PCR, yet TCRdb's version contains in-frame clones alone and is incomplete. The data show approximately 260,000 clones, approximately 90% seen once. Among Cohort 3 donors, those recovered had two negative PCRs, clearance, or symptom resolution. The CDR3 has 12 residues. Per the germline V gene, CDR1 is ENHRY and CDR2 is SYGVKD. V gave up 4 bases and J gave up 4 bases, with 7 bases separating them. The source is a woman under 30 who had recovered from COVID-19. The rearrangement links TRBV10-3 to TRBJ1-1; D ambiguous. The sequencing input was PBMCs or T cells enriched from blood (not recorded which). The CDR3 loop is CAISGPGTEAFF. The CDR3, as DNA: TGTGCCATCAGTGGGCCGGGCACTGAAGCTTTCTTT.